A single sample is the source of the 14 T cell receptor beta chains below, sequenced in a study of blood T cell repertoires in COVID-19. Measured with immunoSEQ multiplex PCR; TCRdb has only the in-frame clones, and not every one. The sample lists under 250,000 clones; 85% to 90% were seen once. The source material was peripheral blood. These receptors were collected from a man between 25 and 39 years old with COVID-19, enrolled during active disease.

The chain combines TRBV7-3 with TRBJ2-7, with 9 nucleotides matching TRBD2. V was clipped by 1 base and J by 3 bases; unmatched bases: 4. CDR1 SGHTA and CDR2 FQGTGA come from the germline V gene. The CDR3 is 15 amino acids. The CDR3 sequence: CASSLSASGIYEQYF. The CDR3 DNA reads TGTGCCAGCAGCTTAAGTGCTAGCGGGATCTACGAGCAGTACTTC.

This chain's CDR3 is CASSMRRDGAYEQYF. In DNA, the CDR3 is TGTGCCAGTAGTATGAGAAGAGACGGGGCCTACGAGCAGTACTTC. This chain links TRBV19 with TRBJ2-7; possible D gene TRBD2, 5 bases. V was shortened by 3 bases and J by 2 bases, with 14 bases between the two germline ends. This CDR3 is 15 amino acids long. The germline CDR1 and CDR2 sequences are LNHDA and SQIVND (reference sequence).

CDR3 nucleotide sequence: TGCAGCGTTGAACCCGGGACAGGGGATACGCAGTATTTT. It specifies CSVEPGTGDTQYF. The rearrangement links TRBV29-1 to TRBJ2-3; 9 bases map to TRBD1. The germline gives CDR1 SQVTM, CDR2 ANQGSEA. CDR3 size: 13 residues. The V and J ends lost 2 bases and 6 bases, in that order; junction bases with no gene match: 3.

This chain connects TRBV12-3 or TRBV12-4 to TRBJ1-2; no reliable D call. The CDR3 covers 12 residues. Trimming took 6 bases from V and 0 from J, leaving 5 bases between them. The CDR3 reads CASRAPNYGYTF. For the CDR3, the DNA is TGTGCCAGCAGGGCCCCTAACTATGGCTACACCTTC.

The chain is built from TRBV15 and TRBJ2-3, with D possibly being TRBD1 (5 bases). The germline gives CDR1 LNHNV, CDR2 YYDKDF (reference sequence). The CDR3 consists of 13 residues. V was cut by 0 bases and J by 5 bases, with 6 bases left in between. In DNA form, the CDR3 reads TGTGCCACCAGCAGAGATCAGGGAGATACGCAGTATTTT. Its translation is CATSRDQGDTQYF.

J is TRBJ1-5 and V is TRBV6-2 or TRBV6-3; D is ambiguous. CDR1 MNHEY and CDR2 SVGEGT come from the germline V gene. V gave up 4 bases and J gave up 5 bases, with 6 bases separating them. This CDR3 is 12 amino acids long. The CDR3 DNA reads TGTGCCAGCAGTTCTAGTTATCAGCCCCAGCATTTT. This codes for CASSSSYQPQHF.

The CDR3 loop is CASSSTRSGNTIYF. In DNA, the CDR3 is TGTGCCAGCAGTTCAACTCGGTCTGGAAACACCATATATTTT. The rearrangement joins TRBV6-5 to TRBJ1-3; D is undetermined. The CDR3 is 14 residues long. Between the trimmed V and J ends, which lost 4 bases and 1 base, there was a span of 8 bases. Germline CDR1 is MNHEY and CDR2 is SVGAGI.

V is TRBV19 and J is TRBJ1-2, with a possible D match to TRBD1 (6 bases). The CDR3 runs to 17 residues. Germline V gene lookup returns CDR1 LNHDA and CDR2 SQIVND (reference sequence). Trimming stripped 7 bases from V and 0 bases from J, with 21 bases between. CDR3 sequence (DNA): TGTGCCAGTAACCCAGGGTTGGGGGCAAAATCTAACTATGGCTACACCTTC. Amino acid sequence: CASNPGLGAKSNYGYTF.

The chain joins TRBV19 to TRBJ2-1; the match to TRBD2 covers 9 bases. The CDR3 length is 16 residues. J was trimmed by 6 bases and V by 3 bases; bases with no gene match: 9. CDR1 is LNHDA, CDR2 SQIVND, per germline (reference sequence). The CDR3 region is CASSIPGAGGPNEQFF. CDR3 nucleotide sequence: TGTGCCAGTAGTATCCCAGGGGCGGGAGGGCCCAATGAGCAGTTCTTC.

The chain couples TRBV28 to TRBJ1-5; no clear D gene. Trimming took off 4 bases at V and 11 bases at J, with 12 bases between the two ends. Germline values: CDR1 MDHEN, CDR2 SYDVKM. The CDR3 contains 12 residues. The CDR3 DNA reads TGTGCCAGCAGTTCAGAGCGAGTGGCCCAGCATTTT. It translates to CASSSERVAQHF.

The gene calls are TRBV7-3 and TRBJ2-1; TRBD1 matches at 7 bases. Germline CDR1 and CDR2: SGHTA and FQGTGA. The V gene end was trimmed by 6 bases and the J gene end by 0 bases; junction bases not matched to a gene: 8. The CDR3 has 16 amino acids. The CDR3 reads CASSWSRDSSYNEQFF. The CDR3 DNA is TGTGCCAGCAGTTGGAGCCGGGACAGCTCCTACAATGAGCAGTTCTTC. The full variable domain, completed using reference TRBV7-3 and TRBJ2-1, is GAGVSQTPSNKVTEKGKYVELRCDPISGHTALYWYRQSLGQGPEFLIYFQGTGAADDSGLPNDRFFAVRPEGSVSTLKIQRTERGDSAVYLCASSWSRDSSYNEQFFGPGTRLTVL.

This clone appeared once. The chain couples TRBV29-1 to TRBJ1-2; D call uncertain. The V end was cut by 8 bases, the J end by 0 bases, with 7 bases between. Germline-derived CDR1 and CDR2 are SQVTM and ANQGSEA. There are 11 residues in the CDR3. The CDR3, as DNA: TGCAGCACGGTCTCTAACTATGGCTACACCTTC. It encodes CSTVSNYGYTF.

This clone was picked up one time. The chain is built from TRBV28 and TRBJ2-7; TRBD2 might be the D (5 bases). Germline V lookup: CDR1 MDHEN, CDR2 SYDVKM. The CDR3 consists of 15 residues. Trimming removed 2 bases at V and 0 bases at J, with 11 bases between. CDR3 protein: CASSLRSGASYEQYF. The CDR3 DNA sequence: TGTGCCAGCAGTTTAAGGAGCGGTGCCTCCTACGAGCAGTACTTC.

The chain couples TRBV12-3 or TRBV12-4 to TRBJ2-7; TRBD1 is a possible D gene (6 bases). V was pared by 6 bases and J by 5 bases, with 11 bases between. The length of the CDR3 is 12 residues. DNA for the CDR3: TGTGCCAGCAGCGACAGGACCCACGAGCAGTACTTC. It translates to CASSDRTHEQYF.